The 31 T cell receptor beta chains below all came from one sample that was sequenced in a study of blood T cell repertoires in COVID-19. Clones were sequenced by immunoSEQ multiplex PCR, and TCRdb holds only the in-frame ones, with some missing. Counted here are a few hundred thousand clones, about 87% occurring once; the ten biggest clones make up approximately 3.7%. Sequenced material: peripheral blood. The source is a man in his sixties who had recovered from COVID-19.

This sequence joins TRBV7-7 and TRBJ2-1; D perhaps matches TRBD2 (7 bases). This CDR3 region has 13 residues. The germline gives CDR1 SSHAT, CDR2 FNYEAQ (reference sequence). V gave up 2 bases and J gave up 9 bases, with 11 bases separating them. Written as DNA, the CDR3 is TGTGCCAGCAGCTTATTGGGGGGGGCTGAGCAGTTCTTC. This gives the protein CASSLLGGAEQFF.

The rearrangement links TRBV4-1 to TRBJ1-1; TRBD1 matches 11 bases. Germline V gene lookup returns CDR1 MGHRA and CDR2 YSYEKL. J gave up 1 base and V 2 bases, and 3 bases lay outside the gene matches. The CDR3 loop spans 16 amino acids. The CDR3 DNA reads TGCGCCAGCAGCCAAAGGACAGGGGGCACGAACACTGAAGCTTTCTTT. This sequence encodes CASSQRTGGTNTEAFF.

CDR3 protein: CASSLAGGAESNYGYTF. DNA for the CDR3: TGCGCCAGCAGTCTCGCAGGGGGCGCGGAGTCTAACTATGGCTACACCTTC. The V call is TRBV5-1, the J call TRBJ1-2, with 8 bases that match TRBD1. Germline-derived CDR1 and CDR2 are SGHRS and YFSETQ. V gave up 5 bases and J gave up 0 bases; unmatched junction bases: 12. The CDR3 consists of 17 residues.

The chain employs TRBV18 and TRBJ2-7; TRBD1 aligns across 8 bases. Germline loops: CDR1 KGHSH, CDR2 LQKENI. V lost 0 bases, J lost 3 bases, and 7 bases stayed unmatched. CDR3 length equals 16 residues. This CDR3 reads CASSPPIAGGNYEQYF. As DNA, the CDR3 is TGTGCCAGCTCACCACCTATCGCAGGGGGCAACTACGAGCAGTACTTC.

This clone was seen once. The rearrangement uses TRBV7-3 and TRBJ1-1; D is undetermined. Looked up from germline, CDR1 is SGHTA and CDR2 is FQGTGA. The CDR3 length is 13 residues. Trimming stripped 3 bases from V and 1 base from J, with 6 bases between. The chain's CDR3 is CASSFRQNTEAFF. The CDR3 DNA reads as TGTGCCAGCAGCTTTAGACAGAACACTGAAGCTTTCTTT.

The chain recombines TRBV9 with TRBJ2-5, with D perhaps matching TRBD2 (5 bases). This CDR3 is 13 amino acids long. V was pared by 7 bases and J by 4 bases, with 14 bases between. The germline CDR1 and CDR2 sequences are SGDLS and YYNGEE. CDR3 sequence reads: CASEGRTGETQYF. As DNA, the CDR3 is TGTGCCAGCGAGGGCCGAACTGGAGAGACCCAGTACTTC.

The CDR3 DNA reads TGTGCCAGTAGTATAGGGGAGACACTTTCCCGAGGGCCCCTCAATGAGCAGTTCTTC. This gives the protein CASSIGETLSRGPLNEQFF. The chain uses TRBV19 and TRBJ2-1, with a tentative D call TRBD2 (5 bases). CDR1 is LNHDA, CDR2 SQIVND, per germline (reference sequence). CDR3 length: 19 amino acids. V lost 1 base, J lost 6 bases, and 25 bases lay in between.

This sequence joins TRBV5-6 and TRBJ2-3; 7 nucleotides match TRBD2. Unmatched junction bases numbered 8, after V lost 4 bases and J lost 0 bases. This CDR3 contains 16 residues. Germline CDR1 reads SGHDT; CDR2 reads YYEEEE. The CDR3 region is CASSLPTSRSTDTQYF. Here the CDR3 DNA reads TGTGCCAGCAGCCTCCCGACTAGCCGTAGCACAGATACGCAGTATTTT.

This clone was seen once. The V call is TRBV12-3 or TRBV12-4, the J call TRBJ1-1, with D unclear. V lost 6 bases, J lost 10 bases, and 15 bases lay in between. CDR3 length: 12 residues. This chain's CDR3 is CASRKDFLGAFF. CDR3 bases: TGTGCCAGCAGGAAAGACTTCTTGGGAGCTTTCTTT.

The rearrangement joins TRBV19 to TRBJ1-1; TRBD1 agrees at 8 bases. The V gene end was trimmed by 5 bases and the J gene end by 11 bases; junction bases not matched to a gene: 13. Germline V lookup: CDR1 LNHDA, CDR2 SQIVND (reference sequence). The length of the CDR3 is 14 residues. CDR3 loop: CASSPGTGGVGAFF. Here the CDR3 DNA reads TGTGCCAGTAGTCCGGGGACAGGCGGGGTAGGGGCTTTCTTT.

The chain has TRBV7-9 and TRBJ1-2; 8 bases fit TRBD1. The trim removed 5 bases at V and 7 bases at J, leaving 9 bases unmatched. This CDR3 has 14 residues. Per germline, CDR1 SEHNR and CDR2 FQNEAQ (reference sequence). The CDR3 here is CASSRRTGRGGYTF. Written as DNA, the CDR3 is TGTGCCAGCAGCCGTCGGACAGGGAGAGGTGGCTACACCTTC.

This chain connects TRBV6-6 to TRBJ2-4, with D unclear. Germline V gene data show CDR1 as MNHNY and CDR2 as SVGAGI (reference sequence). The CDR3 totals 17 residues. The germline V and J ends were trimmed by 5 bases and 0 bases, with 17 bases remaining between them. The CDR3, as DNA: TGTGCCAGCAGTCGCGGCTACCAGGAACTAGCCAAAAACATTCAGTACTTC. It translates to CASSRGYQELAKNIQYF.

The chain employs TRBV10-2 and TRBJ2-7, with unresolved D. Germline assignment: CDR1 WSHSY and CDR2 SAAADI. V lost 0 bases and J 5 bases, leaving 5 bases between the germline ends. This CDR3 has 12 residues. CDR3 in amino acids: CASSESYNEQYF. The CDR3 bases are TGCGCCAGCAGTGAGTCTTACAACGAGCAGTACTTC.

The genes are TRBV9 and TRBJ2-1, with 13 bases that match TRBD2. CDR3 length: 16 residues. V shed 3 bases and J 10 bases; nucleotides not matched to a gene: 10. Germline V gives CDR1 SGDLS, CDR2 YYNGEE. The CDR3 DNA is TGTGCCAGCAGCGCCCTTACTAGCGGGGGGGCCCGGGAGCAGTTCTTC. This encodes CASSALTSGGAREQFF.

The rearrangement uses TRBV4-2 and TRBJ2-7; D is perhaps TRBD1 (5 bases). CDR3 length: 14 residues. The ends were cut back, 3 bases at V and 2 bases at J, with 11 bases in the middle. The germline V gene has CDR1 LGHNA and CDR2 YNFKEQ. The CDR3 nucleotides are TGTGCCAGCAGCCAGCCAGGGCAGGCCTACGAGCAGTACTTC. This codes for CASSQPGQAYEQYF.

V usage is TRBV19 and J usage is TRBJ2-2; a possible D gene is TRBD1 (6 bases). CDR1 LNHDA and CDR2 SQIVND come from the germline V gene (reference sequence). This CDR3 comprises 14 residues. Trimming took off 3 bases at V and 4 bases at J, with 9 bases between the two ends. CDR3 sequence: CASSITGTTGELFF. The CDR3 region has the DNA TGTGCCAGTAGTATTACAGGGACCACCGGGGAGCTGTTTTTT.

This rearrangement joins TRBV30 to TRBJ1-5, with D maybe TRBD1 (5 bases). The V gene's germline CDR1 is GTSNPN and CDR2 SVGIG (reference sequence). The V and J ends lost 3 bases and 5 bases respectively, with 11 bases between them. This CDR3 contains 13 residues. CDR3 loop: CAWRGTGDQPQHF. CDR3 sequence (DNA): TGTGCCTGGAGGGGGACTGGAGATCAGCCCCAGCATTTT. Filled out from reference TRBV30 and TRBJ1-5, the complete variable domain reads SQTIHQWPATLVQPVGSPLSLECTVEGTSNPNLYWYRQAAGRGLQLLFYSVGIGQISSEVPQNLSASRPQDRQFILSSKKLLLSDSGFYLCAWRGTGDQPQHFGDGTRLSIL.

The chain combines TRBV15 with TRBJ1-4; 9 positions match TRBD1. Unmatched junction bases numbered 2, after V lost 3 bases and J lost 3 bases. Germline CDR1 is LNHNV and CDR2 is YYDKDF (reference sequence). The CDR3 loop spans 15 amino acids. The CDR3 nucleotides read TGTGCCACCAGCAGTTGGACAGGGGCTAATGAAAAACTGTTTTTT. This encodes CATSSWTGANEKLFF.

This chain's CDR3 is CASSRQPVAGAEGEQFF. CDR3 sequence (DNA): TGTGCCAGCAGCCGCCAACCAGTAGCGGGGGCCGAAGGTGAGCAGTTCTTC. V and J are TRBV4-2 and TRBJ2-1; 9 bases map to TRBD2. The CDR3 is 17 residues long. Trimming at V came to 4 bases and at J to 9 bases, leaving 16 bases not matched to a gene. Germline V gene sequence: CDR1 LGHNA, CDR2 YNFKEQ.

The rearrangement joins TRBV9 to TRBJ1-2, with TRBD1 as a possible D gene (6 bases). V was cut by 3 bases and J by 4 bases, with 13 bases left in between. The germline V gene has CDR1 SGDLS and CDR2 YYNGEE. This CDR3 contains 14 residues. The CDR3 spells CASSELTGTYGYTF. CDR3 DNA: TGTGCCAGCAGCGAGTTGACAGGAACCTATGGCTACACCTTC.

The V gene is TRBV4-2, the J gene TRBJ2-7; D perhaps matches TRBD1 (6 bases). This CDR3 spans 14 amino acids. V was pared by 3 bases and J by 2 bases, with 11 bases between. The germline V gene encodes CDR1 LGHNA and CDR2 YNFKEQ. CDR3 nucleotide sequence: TGTGCCAGCAGCCAGACCGGGACAACCTACGAGCAGTACTTC. Residues: CASSQTGTTYEQYF.

This clone has just a few counts. The chain uses TRBV6-5 and TRBJ2-7; 7 nucleotides match TRBD1. The V gene's germline CDR1 is MNHEY and CDR2 SVGAGI. The CDR3 covers 15 residues. V gave up 2 bases and J gave up 1 base; unmatched junction bases: 5. The CDR3 DNA is TGTGCCAGCAGTTACCAATCGACAGGGTCCTACGAGCAGTACTTC. It yields the protein CASSYQSTGSYEQYF.

This rearrangement joins TRBV24-1 to TRBJ2-2; D is ambiguous. Trimming removed 2 bases from V and 3 bases from J, with 9 bases in between. The CDR3 extends over 15 amino acids. The germline V gene encodes CDR1 KGHDR and CDR2 SFDVKD. The DNA of the CDR3 is TGTGCCACCAGTGATTCAGGCCGATACACCGGGGAGCTGTTTTTT. Translated, it gives CATSDSGRYTGELFF.

V is TRBV19 and J is TRBJ2-7; 7 bases are a match to TRBD2. Germline lookup yields CDR1 LNHDA and CDR2 SQIVND (reference sequence). V shed 6 bases and J 6 bases; nucleotides not matched to a gene: 8. The CDR3 has 13 residues. CDR3 coding DNA: TGTGCCAGTAGCGAGCGGGGCCTTAGCGAGCAGTACTTC. Its translation is CASSERGLSEQYF.

J is TRBJ2-5 and V is TRBV6-5, with 9 bases identical to TRBD1. The germline V gene encodes CDR1 MNHEY and CDR2 SVGAGI. This CDR3 region has 14 residues. Germline trimming cut 6 bases from V and 3 bases from J; bases unmatched to any gene: 5. Written as DNA, the CDR3 is TGTGCCAGCAGCTCCCGGGACAGGGAAGAGACCCAGTACTTC. Its protein product is CASSSRDREETQYF.

The chain recombines TRBV6-5 with TRBJ2-2; the match to TRBD1 covers 7 bases. The germline V gene has CDR1 MNHEY and CDR2 SVGAGI. The CDR3 runs to 16 residues. V shed 1 base, J shed 4 bases, and the junction held 6 bases outside the gene matches. CDR3 in amino acids: CASSYFTGAFTGELFF. DNA for the CDR3: TGTGCCAGCAGTTACTTCACAGGGGCTTTCACCGGGGAGCTGTTTTTT.

The chain uses TRBV27 and TRBJ1-1; 7 bases are a match to TRBD1. Germline trimming cut 5 bases from V and 0 bases from J; bases unmatched to any gene: 9. The CDR3 runs 16 residues. Germline V gives CDR1 MNHEY, CDR2 SMNVEV (reference sequence). The CDR3 coding sequence is TGTGCCAGCAGTCCTCGGACAGGATTGATGAACACTGAAGCTTTCTTT. Translating gives CASSPRTGLMNTEAFF.

This sequence joins TRBV4-1 and TRBJ1-1; D uncertain. Per the germline V gene, CDR1 is MGHRA and CDR2 is YSYEKL. The V and J ends lost 4 bases and 3 bases respectively, with 15 bases between them. The CDR3 is 15 residues long. The CDR3 bases are TGCGCCAGCAGCCTCACGATTCGACAAGACACTGAAGCTTTCTTT. As protein: CASSLTIRQDTEAFF.

CDR3 DNA: TGTGCCAGCTCAGCGACAGGGAAACCCACAGATACGCAGTATTTT. It yields the protein CASSATGKPTDTQYF. The rearrangement uses TRBV18 and TRBJ2-3; 7 bases are a match to TRBD1. Germline lookup yields CDR1 KGHSH and CDR2 LQKENI. The CDR3 contains 15 residues. V gave up 5 bases and J gave up 2 bases; unmatched junction bases: 7.

The rearrangement joins TRBV9 to TRBJ1-1, with 8 bases matching TRBD1. The CDR3 is made up of 13 amino acids. The V gene's germline CDR1 is SGDLS and CDR2 YYNGEE. The V and J ends lost 2 bases and 5 bases, in that order; junction bases with no gene match: 2. The chain's CDR3 is CASSVTGATEAFF. As DNA, the CDR3 is TGTGCCAGCAGCGTGACAGGGGCGACTGAAGCTTTCTTT.

V usage is TRBV5-6 and J usage is TRBJ1-2; D gene ambiguous. The CDR3 runs to 13 residues. V was clipped by 0 bases and J by 3 bases, with 6 bases between them. Germline V gene sequence: CDR1 SGHDT, CDR2 YYEEEE. This CDR3 reads CASSLGRDYGYTF. The DNA for the CDR3 is TGTGCCAGCAGCTTGGGACGGGACTATGGCTACACCTTC.